A single sample gave rise to the 17 T cell receptor beta chains below, sequenced in a study of regulatory T cells in long-lasting Graves disease. Investigators prepared the TCR beta libraries by applying iRepertoire HTBI primers and Arm-PCR of CDR3 regions. TCRdb re-called the multiplex PCR reads with MiXCR, one entry per CDR3 protein. The table records more than 300,000 distinct CDR3 sequences, 15% to 20% of them present only once. The time point here: newly diagnosed GD, antithyroid drugs for less than 3 months. Construction of the TCR library relied on RNA isolated from PBMCs. This sample also appeared in a second study, on T cells in Graves' hyperthyroidism and ophthalmopathy.

The material was peripheral blood mononuclear cells (PBMCs), obtained at new diagnosis, from a patient treated with antithyroid drugs. These receptors were obtained from a woman in her late teens or twenties with Graves disease.

Details on this clonotype: One end of the junction varies from germline; a read error may be responsible. This chain uses TRBV5-1 with TRBJ1-4; D not resolved. The germline CDR1 and CDR2 sequences are SGHRS and YFSETQ. The CDR3 is 15 residues long. CDR3 DNA: TGTGCCAGCAGCTTCAAGACGGGTGCTAATGAAAAACTGTTTTTT. Amino acids: CASSFKTGANEKLFF.

This clonotype is medium-sized (0.01 to 0.1%) in the sample. The rearrangement links TRBV12-3 or TRBV12-4 to TRBJ1-1; weak D call: TRBD1 (5 bases). Trimming pared 7 bases from V and 0 bases from J, leaving 12 bases between. The CDR3 is made up of 14 amino acids. CDR3 residues: CASMEGFMNTEAFF. The DNA for the CDR3 is TGTGCCAGCATGGAGGGGTTCATGAACACTGAAGCTTTCTTT.

This clonotype was found many times. The rearrangement uses TRBV27 and TRBJ2-3, with TRBD2 identical over 9 bases. V dropped 5 bases and J dropped 0; count of bases not matched to a gene: 12. The CDR3 extends over 18 amino acids. Germline CDR1 reads MNHEY; CDR2 reads SMNVEV (reference sequence). In DNA form, the CDR3 reads TGTGCCAGCAGTCCGTCGGCGGGAGGGCCTCCTAGCACAGATACGCAGTATTTT. Translated, it gives CASSPSAGGPPSTDTQYF.

At least ten counts were recorded for this clonotype. The gene calls are TRBV2 and TRBJ2-7; perhaps TRBD1 as D (5 bases). V shed 7 bases and J shed 2 bases, with 12 bases lying between them. This CDR3 contains 13 residues. CDR1 and CDR2 (germline): SNHLY, FYNNEI. For the CDR3, the DNA is TGTGCCAGCAATTCGGCAGGGACCTACGAGCAGTACTTC. Translation gives CASNSAGTYEQYF. Variable domain in full (rest from reference TRBV2 and TRBJ2-7): EPEVTQTPSHQVTQMGQEVILRCVPISNHLYFYWYRQILGQKVEFLVSFYNNEISEKSEIFDDQFSVERPDGSNFTLKIRSTKLEDSAMYFCASNSAGTYEQYFGPGTRLTVT.

This clonotype was detected many times. This chain connects TRBV20-1 to TRBJ2-6; 10 bases line up with TRBD1. The CDR3 is made up of 16 amino acids. V shed 3 bases, J shed 4 bases, and the junction held 6 bases outside the gene matches. Looked up from germline, CDR1 is DFQATT and CDR2 is SNEGSKA (reference sequence). CDR3 residues: CSARHGTGAGANVLTF. The DNA of the CDR3 is TGCAGTGCTAGGCACGGGACAGGGGCCGGGGCCAACGTCCTGACTTTC.

The chain combines TRBV5-1 with TRBJ2-7; perhaps TRBD2 as D (6 bases). CDR1 and CDR2 from the germline V gene are SGHRS and YFSETQ. V lost 4 bases and J 2 bases, leaving 10 bases between the germline ends. This CDR3 is built from 13 residues. The chain's CDR3 is CASSKEGAYEQYF. In DNA form, the CDR3 reads TGCGCCAGCAGCAAGGAGGGAGCCTACGAGCAGTACTTC.

At least ten counts were recorded for this clonotype. V gene TRBV3-1 combines with J gene TRBJ1-6, with 9 bases that match TRBD1. V shed 6 bases and J 6 bases; nucleotides not matched to a gene: 6. This CDR3 contains 15 residues. CDR1 is LGHDT, CDR2 YNNKEL, per germline (reference sequence). The DNA of the CDR3 is TGTGCCAGCAGACAGGGGGCCGGTTTTAATTCACCCCTCCACTTT. It is translated as CASRQGAGFNSPLHF.

This clonotype showed up just a few times. The chain joins TRBV20-1 to TRBJ1-2; tentative D call: TRBD1 (5 bases). The V end lost 0 bases, the J end lost 8 bases, and 16 bases lay between the germline ends. The CDR3 loop spans 14 amino acids. Germline-derived CDR1 and CDR2 are DFQATT and SNEGSKA (reference sequence). CDR3 in amino acids: CSAREGGPRSGYTF. DNA for the CDR3: TGCAGTGCTAGAGAGGGGGGACCTCGATCGGGCTACACCTTC.

This clonotype has a handful of counts. The chain carries TRBV7-8 and TRBJ1-1, with TRBD1 as a possible D gene (6 bases). V was cut by 6 bases and J by 6 bases, with 14 bases left in between. The CDR3 runs 13 residues. In germline, CDR1 is SGHVS, CDR2 FQNEAQ. Here the CDR3 reads CASRRRGHPEAFF. In nucleotides, the CDR3 is TGTGCCAGCAGAAGGCGGGGACACCCTGAAGCTTTCTTT.

This clonotype has more than one count but fewer than ten. V gene TRBV12-3 or TRBV12-4 combines with J gene TRBJ1-2, with 9 bases that match TRBD1. The V gene end was trimmed by 6 bases and the J gene end by 6 bases; junction bases not matched to a gene: 11. CDR3 length equals 15 residues. The CDR3: CASSSGQGFKNGYTF. CDR3 bases: TGTGCCAGCAGCTCAGGACAGGGGTTTAAAAATGGCTACACCTTC.

V usage is TRBV2 and J usage is TRBJ1-2; TRBD1 matches at 10 bases. Losses at the gene ends were 5 bases for V and 5 bases for J; bases not matched to a gene: 8. Germline CDR1 and CDR2: SNHLY and FYNNEI. The CDR3 spans 15 residues. In nucleotides, the CDR3 is TGTGCCAGCAGTTTGTCCGGGACAGGGGAATATGGCTACACCTTC. This translates into CASSLSGTGEYGYTF.

This clonotype was seen at least ten times. The J gene is TRBJ2-1, the V gene TRBV10-3, with D tentatively TRBD1 or TRBD2 (8 bases each). The CDR3 has 15 residues. Trimming stripped 4 bases from V and 5 bases from J, with 15 bases between. Germline-derived CDR1 and CDR2 are ENHRY and SYGVKD. The CDR3 DNA sequence: TGTGCCATCAGTGTAGGACAGGGACTAGACAATGAGCAGTTCTTC. It yields the protein CAISVGQGLDNEQFF.

This clonotype showed up many times. This chain uses TRBV28 with TRBJ2-7; no clear D gene. Germline V gives CDR1 MDHEN, CDR2 SYDVKM. The CDR3 extends over 14 amino acids. V lost 1 base to trimming and J lost 2 bases, with 9 bases between them. The chain's CDR3 is CASSLSGRTYEQYF. CDR3 nucleotides: TGTGCCAGCAGTTTATCCGGCAGGACCTACGAGCAGTACTTC.

This clonotype has a handful of counts. The V gene is TRBV24-1, the J gene TRBJ2-1; TRBD2 agrees at 10 bases. The germline CDR1 and CDR2 sequences are KGHDR and SFDVKD. V gave up 3 bases and J gave up 9 bases; unmatched junction bases: 7. The CDR3 is 15 amino acids. CDR3: CATSDTLAGVGEQFF. CDR3 nucleotide sequence: TGTGCCACCAGTGATACTCTAGCGGGAGTAGGTGAGCAGTTCTTC.

This clonotype was seen repeatedly, ten times or more. This chain connects TRBV20-1 to TRBJ2-2; D might be TRBD1 or TRBD2, each matching 5 bases. Germline lookup yields CDR1 DFQATT and CDR2 SNEGSKA (reference sequence). V lost 3 bases to trimming and J lost 5 bases, with 7 bases between them. This CDR3 comprises 12 residues. The chain's CDR3 is CSARGVTGELFF. The CDR3 nucleotides read TGCAGTGCTAGGGGGGTTACCGGGGAGCTGTTTTTT.

This clonotype was found many times. The chain couples TRBV5-1 to TRBJ2-3; D gene uncertain. Trimming took 6 bases from V and 4 from J, leaving 18 bases between them. The CDR3 loop spans 15 amino acids. Looked up from germline, CDR1 is SGHRS and CDR2 is YFSETQ. The CDR3 nucleotides are TGCGCCAGCACCACCAACCCGGGCCTCGCAGATACGCAGTATTTT. Translation: CASTTNPGLADTQYF.

This clonotype has just a few counts. The chain links TRBV6-1 to TRBJ2-7, with 9 bases fitting TRBD2. After removal of 7 bases from V and 9 bases from J, the junction contained 10 bases not matched to a gene. The CDR3 is 13 residues long. Germline V gives CDR1 MNHNS, CDR2 SASEGT. The CDR3 is CASTFGGGAVQYF. In DNA form, the CDR3 reads TGTGCCAGCACCTTTGGCGGGGGGGCCGTGCAGTACTTC.